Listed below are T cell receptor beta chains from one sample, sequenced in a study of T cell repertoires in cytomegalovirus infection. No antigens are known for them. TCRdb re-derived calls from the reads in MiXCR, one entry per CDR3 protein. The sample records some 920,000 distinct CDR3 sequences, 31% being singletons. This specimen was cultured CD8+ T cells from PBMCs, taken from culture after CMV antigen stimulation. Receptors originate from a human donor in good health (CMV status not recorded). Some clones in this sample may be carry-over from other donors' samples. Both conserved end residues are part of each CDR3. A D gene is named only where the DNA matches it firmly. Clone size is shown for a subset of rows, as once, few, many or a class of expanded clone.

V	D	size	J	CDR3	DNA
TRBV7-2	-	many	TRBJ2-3	CASSLRGLEGGRKDTQYF	TGTGCCAGCAGCTTACGGGGACTGGAGGGGGGGCGGAAAGATACGCAGTATTTT
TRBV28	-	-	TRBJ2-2	CASSFRGPLAGELFF	TGTGCCAGCAGTTTTCGGGGACCCCTCGCCGGGGAGCTGTTTTTT
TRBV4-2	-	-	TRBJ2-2	CASSQLIPRGGELFF	TGTGCCAGCAGCCAACTCATACCGCGGGGTGGGGAGCTGTTTTTT
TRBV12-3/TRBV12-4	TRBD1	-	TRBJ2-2	CAGRTGKNTGELFF	TGTGCCGGACGGACAGGGAAAAACACCGGGGAGCTGTTTTTT
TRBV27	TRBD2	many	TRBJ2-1	CASSQIAGGLGEQFF	TGTGCCAGCAGTCAGATCGCGGGGGGATTAGGGGAGCAGTTCTTC
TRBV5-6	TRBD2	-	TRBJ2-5	CASSLLLAGDQETQYF	TGTGCCAGCAGCTTACTTTTAGCGGGGGACCAGGAGACCCAGTACTTC
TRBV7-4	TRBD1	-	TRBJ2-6	CASSGMTGTGANVLTF	TGTGCCAGCAGCGGGATGACAGGGACCGGGGCCAACGTCCTGACTTTC
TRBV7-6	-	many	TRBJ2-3	CASSLLEGVRSTDTQYF	TGTGCCAGCAGCTTACTAGAGGGGGTTAGGAGCACAGATACGCAGTATTTT
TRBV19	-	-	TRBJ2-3	CASKELPFTDTQYF	TGTGCCAGTAAGGAACTTCCATTCACAGATACGCAGTATTTT
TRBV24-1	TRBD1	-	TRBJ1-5	CATSEAGTGGNQPQHF	TGTGCCACCAGTGAGGCCGGGACAGGGGGTAATCAGCCCCAGCATTTT
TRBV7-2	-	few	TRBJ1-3	CASSFSRASGNTIYF	TGTGCCAGCAGCTTCTCCAGGGCTTCTGGAAACACCATATATTTT
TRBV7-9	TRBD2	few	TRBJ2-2	CASTEDGGTNTGELFF	TGTGCCAGCACCGAGGACGGGGGGACGAACACCGGGGAGCTGTTTTTT
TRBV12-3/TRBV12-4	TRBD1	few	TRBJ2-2	CASSTGTGIDTGELFF	TGTGCCAGCAGTACCGGGACAGGGATTGACACCGGGGAGCTGTTTTTT
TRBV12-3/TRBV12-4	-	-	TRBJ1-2	CASGQTYGYTF	TGTGCCAGCGGACAGACCTATGGCTACACCTTC
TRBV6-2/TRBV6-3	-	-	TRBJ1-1	CASNRKNTEAFF	TGTGCCAGCAACAGGAAGAACACTGAAGCTTTCTTT
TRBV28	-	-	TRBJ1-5	CASSLSQPQHF	TGTGCCAGCAGTTTATCCCAGCCCCAGCATTTT
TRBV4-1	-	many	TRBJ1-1	CASSQAGGARTEAFF	TGCGCCAGCAGCCAAGCTGGAGGGGCACGGACTGAAGCTTTCTTT
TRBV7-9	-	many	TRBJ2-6	CASSPSGAGANVLTF	TGTGCCAGCAGCCCCTCAGGGGCTGGGGCCAACGTCCTGACTTTC
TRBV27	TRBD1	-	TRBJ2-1	CASSISQGAIYNEQFF	TGTGCCAGCAGCATCTCTCAGGGGGCAATTTACAATGAGCAGTTCTTC
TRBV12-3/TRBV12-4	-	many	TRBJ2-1	CASTKGGNSYNEQFF	TGTGCCAGCACGAAGGGGGGCAACTCCTACAATGAGCAGTTCTTC
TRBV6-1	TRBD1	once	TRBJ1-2	CAIPRDRKYGYTF	TGTGCCATTCCCCGGGACAGGAAATATGGCTACACCTTC
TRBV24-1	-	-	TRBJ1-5	CATSYGEDQPQHF	TGTGCCACCAGTTACGGGGAGGATCAGCCCCAGCATTTT
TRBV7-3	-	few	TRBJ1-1	CASSLHGEMNTEAFF	TGTGCCAGCAGCTTACACGGGGAAATGAACACTGAAGCTTTCTTT
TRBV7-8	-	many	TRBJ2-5	CASSIGPDQETQYF	TGTGCCAGCAGCATTGGACCCGACCAAGAGACCCAGTACTTC
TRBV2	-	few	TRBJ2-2	CASSGFVSNTGELFF	TGTGCCAGCAGCGGCTTCGTTTCGAACACCGGGGAGCTGTTTTTT
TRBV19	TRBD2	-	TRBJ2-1	CASSKGFGAGARGSRSSYNEQFF	TGTGCCAGTAGTAAGGGGTTCGGAGCGGGGGCCCGGGGCAGTCGAAGCTCCTACAATGAGCAGTTCTTC
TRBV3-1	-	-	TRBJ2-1	CASSPARGRTHSREQFF	TGTGCCAGCAGCCCCGCCCGGGGGAGGACTCACAGCCGTGAGCAGTTCTTC
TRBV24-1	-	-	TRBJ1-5	CATSRANNQPQHF	TGTGCCACCAGTAGAGCGAATAATCAGCCCCAGCATTTT
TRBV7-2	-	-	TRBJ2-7	CVSSLEFSHEQYF	TGTGTCAGCAGCTTAGAATTTTCCCACGAGCAGTACTTC
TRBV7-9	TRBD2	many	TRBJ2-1	CASSTRTSGGHTYNEQFF	TGTGCCAGCAGCACCCGGACTAGCGGGGGGCATACCTACAATGAGCAGTTCTTC
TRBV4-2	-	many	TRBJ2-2	CASSPWAPTDTGELFF	TGTGCCAGCAGCCCCTGGGCTCCAACGGACACCGGGGAGCTGTTTTTT
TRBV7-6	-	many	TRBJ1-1	CASRPWYRALGAFF	TGTGCCAGCCGCCCGTGGTATAGGGCGTTGGGAGCTTTCTTT
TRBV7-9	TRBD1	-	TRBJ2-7	CASSPTGGGLYVQYF	TGTGCCAGCAGCCCGACAGGGGGTGGGCTTTACGTGCAGTACTTC
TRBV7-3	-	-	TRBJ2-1	CASSLRPSPDDDEQFF	TGTGCCAGCAGCTTAAGGCCGAGCCCGGATGACGATGAGCAGTTCTTC
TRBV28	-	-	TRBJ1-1	CASSQRVRAVDTEAFF	TGTGCCAGCAGCCAAAGGGTGAGAGCGGTGGACACTGAAGCTTTCTTT
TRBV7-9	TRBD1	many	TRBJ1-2	CASSLSGQGRYGYTF	TGTGCCAGCAGCTTATCGGGACAGGGTCGCTATGGCTACACCTTC
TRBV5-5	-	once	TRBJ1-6	CASSLERTYNSPLHF	TGTGCCAGCAGCTTGGAACGGACCTATAATTCACCCCTCCACTTT
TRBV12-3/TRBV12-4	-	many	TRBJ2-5	CASSHDWLPETQYF	TGTGCCAGCAGTCACGACTGGCTCCCGGAGACCCAGTACTTC
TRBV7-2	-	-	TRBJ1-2	CASTLGGGYTF	TGTGCCAGCACCCTAGGTGGTGGCTACACCTTC
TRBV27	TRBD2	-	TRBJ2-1	CATNYIPGTSNNEQFF	TGTGCCACCAATTACATCCCGGGGACTAGCAATAATGAGCAGTTCTTC
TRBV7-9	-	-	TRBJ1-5	CASSLAGPDTQPQHF	TGTGCCAGCAGCTTAGCGGGGCCGGACACCCAGCCCCAGCATTTT
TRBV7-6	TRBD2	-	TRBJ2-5	CASRRLAGGQGTQYF	TGTGCCAGCAGGCGACTAGCGGGGGGGCAGGGGACCCAGTACTTC